This section outlines one T cell receptor (beta chain) sequence together with its context. Its antigen is not known. A read error may account for a junction end that differs from germline. No cell sorting was done before RNA was extracted from the tissue. Donors were chemotherapy-naive, newly diagnosed lung cancer surgical patients in China, August–late 2014. Three rounds of nested PCR, following a modified ARM-PCR protocol, produced the TCRbeta library. TCRdb called the multiplex PCR reads again in MiXCR, with one record for every CDR3 protein. The table has 75,000 to 95,000 distinct CDR3 sequences, just over 65% seen once; the top ten hold about 16%. CDR3 length equals 17 residues. Germline values: CDR1 MNHEY, CDR2 SVGEGT. The sample originates from a study of tumor and adjacent non-tumor tissue in lung cancer. Study details: On average, productive TCRbeta reads reached about 4.2 million per sample. Broader study findings: In normal lung, the top 100 clones were significantly more dominant than in tumor.

Sample: lung tumor tissue. The chain employs TRBV6-2 or TRBV6-3 and TRBJ1-5; the D gene is possibly TRBD1 (6 bases). The sequence came from a man aged 60 to 69 with non-small cell lung cancer. CDR3 in DNA: TGTGCCAGCAGTTACGGCGAGGTACAGGGAAGCATTCAGCCCCAGCATTTT. Residues: CASSYGEVQGSIQPQHF.